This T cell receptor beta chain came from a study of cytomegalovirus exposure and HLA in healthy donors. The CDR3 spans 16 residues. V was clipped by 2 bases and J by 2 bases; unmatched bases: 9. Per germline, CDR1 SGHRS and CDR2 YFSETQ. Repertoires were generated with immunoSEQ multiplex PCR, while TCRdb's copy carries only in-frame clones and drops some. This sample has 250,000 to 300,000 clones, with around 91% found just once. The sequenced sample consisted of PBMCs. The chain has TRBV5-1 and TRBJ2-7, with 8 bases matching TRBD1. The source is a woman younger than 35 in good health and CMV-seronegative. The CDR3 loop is CASSFTDRGEAYEQYF. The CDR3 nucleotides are TGCGCCAGCAGCTTCACCGACAGGGGAGAAGCCTACGAGCAGTACTTC.